Listed below are T cell receptor beta chains from one sample, sequenced in a study of radiotherapy plus CTLA-4 blockade in lung cancer. Sequencing used immunoSEQ multiplex PCR; TCRdb keeps in-frame clones, though not all of them. The sample consists of roughly 78,000 clones, around 82% of them appearing once. The sample in question was peripheral blood, obtained from a patient treated with radiotherapy plus ipilimumab. All receptors come from a human donor with non-small cell lung cancer who had a complete response to radiotherapy plus ipilimumab. Each CDR3 is given with its conserved first and last residue. The D gene is left open where the match is weak. Clone sizes are given selectively: once, few, many, or a class where the clone is expanded.

v_call	clone_size	cdr3_length	d_call	j_call	cdr3_aa	cdr3_nt
TRBV4-1	-	15	-	TRBJ2-1	CASSRGANSYNEQFF	TGCGCCAGCAGCCGAGGAGCAAACTCCTACAATGAGCAGTTCTTC
TRBV7-8	once	16	TRBD1	TRBJ1-1	CASSPAWGQGDTEAFF	TGTGCCAGCAGCCCTGCCTGGGGACAGGGTGACACTGAAGCTTTCTTT
TRBV15	once	17	TRBD2	TRBJ2-2	CATSRVGGRANTGELFF	TGTGCCACCAGCAGAGTAGGCGGGAGGGCGAACACCGGGGAGCTGTTTTTT
TRBV7-9	-	14	-	TRBJ1-1	CASSRQLDSPEAFF	TGTGCCAGCAGCCGGCAGTTGGACAGCCCTGAAGCTTTCTTT
TRBV29-1	-	17	-	TRBJ2-3	CSVGGLFRAASTDTQYF	TGCAGCGTTGGGGGGCTTTTCAGGGCAGCTAGCACAGATACGCAGTATTTT
TRBV6-1	-	17	TRBD1	TRBJ1-5	CASSEGTGVMGNQPQHF	TGTGCCAGCAGTGAAGGGACAGGGGTGATGGGCAATCAGCCCCAGCATTTT
TRBV19	-	15	TRBD1	TRBJ1-5	CASSRVDRDNQPQHF	TGTGCCAGTTCCAGGGTGGACAGGGACAATCAGCCCCAGCATTTT
TRBV11-3	-	16	TRBD2	TRBJ2-2	CASSSRLAGSTGELFF	TGTGCCAGCAGCTCCAGACTAGCGGGAAGCACCGGGGAGCTGTTTTTT
TRBV7-2	few	15	-	TRBJ1-1	CASSFLRRANTEAFF	TGTGCCAGCAGCTTCCTCCGGAGGGCGAACACTGAAGCTTTCTTT
TRBV2	few	14	-	TRBJ1-2	CASSVNQGNYGYTF	TGTGCCAGCAGTGTGAATCAGGGGAACTATGGCTACACCTTC
TRBV7-2	few	14	-	TRBJ2-7	CASSRSQAAYEQYF	TGTGCCAGCAGCCGCTCCCAGGCAGCCTACGAGCAGTACTTC
TRBV30	-	14	-	TRBJ2-6	CAGEEGSGANVLTF	TGTGCCGGGGAAGAAGGCTCTGGGGCCAACGTCCTGACTTTC
TRBV5-1	-	18	-	TRBJ2-1	CASSLEWAGLILNSEQFF	TGCGCCAGCAGCTTGGAGTGGGCAGGGTTGATATTAAATAGTGAGCAGTTCTTC